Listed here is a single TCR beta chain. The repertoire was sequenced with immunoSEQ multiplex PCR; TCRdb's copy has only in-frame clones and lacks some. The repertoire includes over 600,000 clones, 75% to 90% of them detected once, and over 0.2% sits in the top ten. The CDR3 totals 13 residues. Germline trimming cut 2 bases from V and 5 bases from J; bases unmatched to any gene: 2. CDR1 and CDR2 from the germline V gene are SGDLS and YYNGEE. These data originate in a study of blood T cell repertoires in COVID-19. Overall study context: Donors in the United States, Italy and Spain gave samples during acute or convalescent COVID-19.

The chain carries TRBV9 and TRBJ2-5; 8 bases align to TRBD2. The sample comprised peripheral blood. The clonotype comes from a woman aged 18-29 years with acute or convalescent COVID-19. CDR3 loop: CASSVGTRETQYF. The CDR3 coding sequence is TGTGCCAGCAGCGTCGGGACTAGGGAGACCCAGTACTTC.